The 23 T cell receptor beta chains below were found in one sample sequenced in a study of T cell repertoires in breast cancer. Primers covering all TCR V genes were used in emulsion RT-PCR on CD8+ T cells. During the second nested PCR, blocking oligonucleotides suppressed genes that were not paired. TCRdb redid the calling of the emulsion pairing reads with MiXCR, one entry per CDR3 protein. Altogether approximately 37,000 distinct CDR3 sequences are present, about 50% being singletons, with the ten largest covering less than 70%. The sample comprised CD8+ T cells. These receptors were obtained from a pool of human donors with breast cancer or a healthy control (not recorded which).

Concerning this clonotype itself: The junction does not match germline at one end; this may be a read error. The V gene is TRBV10-2, the J gene TRBJ2-7; D possibly uses TRBD1 or TRBD2 (7 bases each). The CDR3 sequence is 14 residues long. Germline loops: CDR1 WSHSY, CDR2 SAAADI. CDR3 in amino acids: CATYRGGSVYEQYF. For the CDR3, the DNA is TGTGCCACCTACAGGGGCGGGAGCGTCTACGAGCAGTACTTC.

This clonotype was counted a single time. The chain uses TRBV12-3 or TRBV12-4 and TRBJ2-3; D may be TRBD1 or TRBD2 (5 bases each). The CDR3 loop spans 15 amino acids. Trimming cost V 3 bases and J 1 base, with 11 bases left between them. The CDR3 region is CASSLGRAGTDTQYF. In DNA, the CDR3 is TGTGCCAGCAGTTTGGGGCGGGCTGGCACAGATACGCAGTATTTT.

This clonotype has more than one count but fewer than ten. The rearrangement joins TRBV4-2 to TRBJ2-4; 9 nucleotides agree with TRBD2. The junction had 6 bases not matched to a gene; V was cut back by 0 bases and J by 6 bases. Germline values: CDR1 LGHNA, CDR2 YNFKEQ. The CDR3 consists of 16 residues. Written as DNA, the CDR3 is TGTGCCAGCAGCCAAGATATTCTAGCGGGAAGAAACATTCAGTACTTC. It specifies CASSQDILAGRNIQYF.

This clonotype was detected only once. The V gene is TRBV19, the J gene TRBJ2-1; no definite D call. Deletions cut 3 bases from V and 4 bases from J, with 16 bases between. The CDR3 loop spans 16 amino acids. The germline CDR1 and CDR2 sequences are LNHDA and SQIVND (reference sequence). CDR3: CASSIASPPIYNEQFF. CDR3 nucleotides: TGTGCCAGTAGTATTGCATCCCCCCCAATTTACAATGAGCAGTTCTTC.

Turning to this clonotype: A much bigger clone sits one base away, suggesting this may be a read error. The chain is built from TRBV10-2 and TRBJ1-1; no reliable D call. Germline lookup yields CDR1 WSHSY and CDR2 SAAADI. The CDR3 is 13 amino acids. The CDR3 nucleotides are TGTGCCTCATCAGGTCGGGAGGTCACTGAAGCTTTCTTT. Translation: CASSGREVTEAFF.

The chain joins TRBV5-5 to TRBJ2-3, with 8 bases that match TRBD2. This CDR3 is built from 14 residues. Germline trimming cut 4 bases from V and 4 bases from J; bases unmatched to any gene: 5. Germline V CDR1 and CDR2: SGHKS, YYEKEE (reference sequence). As DNA, the CDR3 is TGTGCCAGCAGCGACTCGCGGGGGGCAGATACGCAGTATTTT. Translated: CASSDSRGADTQYF.

In regard to this clonotype: The CDR3 does not end in the conserved phenylalanine or tryptophan, so this is likely a read error. The gene calls are TRBV20-1 and TRBJ2-3; TRBD1 matches 7 bases. The CDR3 contains 12 residues. Looked up from germline, CDR1 is DFQATT and CDR2 is SNEGSKA (reference sequence). CDR3 sequence reads: CAGQGGTDTQYL. The CDR3 bases are TGCGCGGGCCAGGGGGGCACAGATACGCAGTATCTT.

This clonotype was detected a few times. The chain links TRBV2 to TRBJ1-6, with a tentative D call TRBD1 (5 bases). Germline V gene lookup returns CDR1 SNHLY and CDR2 FYNNEI. V dropped 6 bases and J dropped 7 bases, with 16 bases sitting between them. The CDR3 is made up of 15 amino acids. This CDR3 reads CASSESAAGNSPLHF. CDR3 nucleotide sequence: TGTGCCAGCAGCGAAAGTGCCGCAGGGAATTCACCCCTCCACTTT.

In its sample, this clonotype was seen a few times. This chain links TRBV6-1 with TRBJ2-6; 7 bases align to TRBD2. The CDR3 has 18 amino acids. In germline, CDR1 is MNHNS, CDR2 SASEGT. V lost 6 bases and J lost 0; bases outside the gene matches: 11. The CDR3 loop reads CASRPLGGFSSGANVLTF. The CDR3 nucleotides are TGTGCCAGCAGGCCTCTCGGGGGGTTCAGCTCTGGGGCCAACGTCCTGACTTTC.

This clonotype was observed a few times. This chain joins TRBV18 and TRBJ2-3; perhaps TRBD1 as D (5 bases). V was clipped by 2 bases and J by 6 bases, with 15 bases between them. CDR3 length: 15 residues. In germline, CDR1 is KGHSH, CDR2 LQKENI. As DNA, the CDR3 is TGTGCCAGCTCACCAGCTAGGGGCGGCCGGGATACGCAGTATTTT. Translated, it gives CASSPARGGRDTQYF.

The CDR3 DNA reads as TGTGCCAGCTCATTGGTCGGCCCGAACACTGAAGCTTTCTTT. Its translation is CASSLVGPNTEAFF. The chain links TRBV18 to TRBJ1-1; D unclear. V lost 5 bases, J lost 1 base, and 11 bases lay in between. CDR3 length: 14 amino acids. Germline CDR1 and CDR2: KGHSH and LQKENI.

The V gene is TRBV27, the J gene TRBJ2-2; no clear D. Germline assignment: CDR1 MNHEY and CDR2 SMNVEV (reference sequence). CDR3 length: 13 amino acids. Trimming stripped 6 bases from V and 2 bases from J, with 7 bases between. This chain's CDR3 is CASRPSNTGELFF. DNA for the CDR3: TGTGCCAGCAGACCCTCAAACACCGGGGAGCTGTTTTTT.

The rearrangement joins TRBV7-2 to TRBJ1-2; 10 bases line up with TRBD1. J was trimmed by 7 bases and V by 4 bases; bases with no gene match: 6. Germline V gene data show CDR1 as SGHTA and CDR2 as FQGNSA. This CDR3 has 14 amino acids. The CDR3 protein is CASSSGTGAFGYTF. CDR3 bases: TGTGCCAGCAGCTCAGGGACAGGGGCATTTGGCTACACCTTC. Drawing the rest from reference TRBV7-2 and TRBJ1-2, the complete variable domain is GAGVSQSPSNKVTEKGKDVELRCDPISGHTALYWYRQSLGQGLEFLIYFQGNSAPDKSGLPSDRFSAERTGGSVSTLTIQRTQQEDSAVYLCASSSGTGAFGYTFGSGTRLTVV.

J is TRBJ1-5 and V is TRBV20-1; no firm D call. Per the germline V gene, CDR1 is DFQATT and CDR2 is SNEGSKA (reference sequence). This CDR3 comprises 13 residues. The V end lost 1 base, the J end lost 0 bases, and 4 bases lay between the germline ends. CDR3 amino acids: CSARATSNQPQHF. CDR3 in DNA: TGCAGTGCTAGAGCCACTAGCAATCAGCCCCAGCATTTT.

This clonotype was detected only a few times. This chain links TRBV30 with TRBJ2-1; tentative D call: TRBD2 (6 bases). Germline CDR1 reads GTSNPN; CDR2 reads SVGIG (reference sequence). The CDR3 sequence is 13 residues long. Between the trimmed V and J ends, which lost 0 bases and 7 bases, there was a span of 10 bases. CDR3 bases: TGTGCCTGGAGTGTATTCGCGGGGAATGAGCAGTTCTTC. This translates into CAWSVFAGNEQFF. Supplemented by reference TRBV30 and TRBJ2-1, the full variable domain reads SQTIHQWPATLVQPVGSPLSLECTVEGTSNPNLYWYRQAAGRGLQLLFYSVGIGQISSEVPQNLSASRPQDRQFILSSKKLLLSDSGFYLCAWSVFAGNEQFFGPGTRLTVL.

The table lists this clonotype with a few counts. The rearrangement joins TRBV5-4 to TRBJ2-2; TRBD2 matches at 8 bases. CDR3 length: 13 amino acids. V lost 1 base to trimming and J lost 12 bases; unmatched junction nucleotides: 5. Per germline, CDR1 SGHNT and CDR2 YYREEE (reference sequence). Here the CDR3 reads CASSLSGGGKLFF. CDR3 nucleotides: TGTGCCAGCAGCTTGTCCGGGGGGGGAAAGCTGTTTTTT.

The chain joins TRBV6-1 to TRBJ2-5, with D tentatively TRBD2 (5 bases). Germline CDR1 and CDR2: MNHNS and SASEGT. With 7 bases removed from V and 1 base from J, the gap between germline ends came to 10 bases. This CDR3 is 13 amino acids long. CDR3 bases: TGTGCCAGCAACGAGGGCAGCCAAGAGACCCAGTACTTC. Translated, it gives CASNEGSQETQYF.

The CDR3 nucleotides are TGTGCCAGCAGCTTAGGCGAAGTGTGGAACACAGATACGCAGTATTTT. This encodes CASSLGEVWNTDTQYF. This sequence joins TRBV11-1 and TRBJ2-3; D call uncertain. Trimming shortened V by 1 base and J by 2 bases, and 13 bases separated the two germline ends. Germline CDR1 and CDR2: SGHAT and FQDESV (reference sequence). The CDR3 loop spans 16 amino acids.

V gene TRBV7-2 combines with J gene TRBJ1-6; no definite D call. Per the germline V gene, CDR1 is SGHTA and CDR2 is FQGNSA. V dropped 2 bases and J dropped 5 bases, with 10 bases sitting between them. This CDR3 is 15 amino acids long. In DNA form, the CDR3 reads TGTGCCAGCAGCTTAAGCGATCCCAATAATTCACCCCTCCACTTT. This encodes CASSLSDPNNSPLHF.

This clonotype was observed a few times. V is TRBV6-1 and J is TRBJ2-3, with D unclear. The CDR3 length is 14 residues. The V gene lost 5 bases and the J gene lost 2 bases, with 11 bases spanning the gap. Germline values: CDR1 MNHNS, CDR2 SASEGT. DNA of the CDR3: TGTGCCAGCAGTCCTGCAGGCCACACAGATACGCAGTATTTT. Protein: CASSPAGHTDTQYF.

The genes are TRBV14 and TRBJ2-6, with no clear D. The V end was cut by 1 base, the J end by 9 bases, with 4 bases between. The CDR3 has 12 residues. Germline V gene data show CDR1 as SGHDN and CDR2 as FVKESK. CDR3 residues: CASSQVFNVLTF. The DNA for the CDR3 is TGTGCCAGCAGCCAAGTCTTCAACGTCCTGACTTTC.

J is TRBJ2-2 and V is TRBV4-2; 7 bases match TRBD2. The CDR3 runs to 17 residues. Losses at the gene ends were 4 bases for V and 1 base for J; bases not matched to a gene: 9. The V gene's germline CDR1 is LGHNA and CDR2 YNFKEQ. CDR3 region: CASSPQQLAGNTGELFF. DNA for the CDR3: TGTGCCAGCAGCCCCCAACAGTTAGCGGGGAACACCGGGGAGCTGTTTTTT.

The sample holds a few counts of this clonotype. The gene calls are TRBV19 and TRBJ1-5, with 9 positions matching TRBD1. Germline loops: CDR1 LNHDA, CDR2 SQIVND (reference sequence). This CDR3 has 14 residues. With 4 bases clipped from V and 8 bases from J, the junction kept 6 bases outside the gene matches. CDR3 nucleotides: TGTGCCAGTAGTACCGGACAGGGGAGGGAGCCCCAGCATTTT. Translated, it gives CASSTGQGREPQHF.